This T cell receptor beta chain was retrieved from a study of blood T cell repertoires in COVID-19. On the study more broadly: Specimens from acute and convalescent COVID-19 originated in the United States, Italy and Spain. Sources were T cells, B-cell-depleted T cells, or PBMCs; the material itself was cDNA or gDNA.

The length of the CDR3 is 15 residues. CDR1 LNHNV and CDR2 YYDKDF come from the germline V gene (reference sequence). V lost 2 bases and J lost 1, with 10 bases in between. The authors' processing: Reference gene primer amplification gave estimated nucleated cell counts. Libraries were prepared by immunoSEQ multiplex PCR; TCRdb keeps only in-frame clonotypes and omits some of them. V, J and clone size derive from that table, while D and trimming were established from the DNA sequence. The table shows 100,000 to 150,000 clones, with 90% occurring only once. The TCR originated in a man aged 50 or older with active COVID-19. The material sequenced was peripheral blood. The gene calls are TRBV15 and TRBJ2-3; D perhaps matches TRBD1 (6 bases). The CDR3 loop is CATSRTGLGTDTQYF. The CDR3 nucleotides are TGTGCCACCAGCAGAACAGGGCTCGGCACAGATACGCAGTATTTT.